The next 2 T cell receptor beta chains were all read from a single sample in a study of technical replicates of blood from a handful of donors. Assay: immunoSEQ multiplex PCR; the TCRdb copy retains only in-frame clones and omits some. The data show roughly 70,000 clones, 85% to 95% seen once. Input material: PBMCs. The receptors originated from a human donor in good health. Some clones in this sample may be carry-over from other donors' samples.

The chain carries TRBV7-3 and TRBJ2-3; TRBD2 is a possible D gene (6 bases). Between the trimmed V and J ends, which lost 5 bases and 3 bases, there was a span of 15 bases. CDR3 length equals 15 residues. Germline lookup yields CDR1 SGHTA and CDR2 FQGTGA. The CDR3 reads CASSGGEAGTDTQYF. CDR3 in DNA: TGTGCCAGCAGCGGAGGGGAGGCGGGTACAGATACGCAGTATTTT.

This clone was observed a single time. The chain couples TRBV10-3 to TRBJ1-3; weak D call: TRBD1 (5 bases). Germline CDR1 is ENHRY and CDR2 is SYGVKD. CDR3 length: 12 residues. Trimming pared 10 bases from V and 4 bases from J, leaving 11 bases between. This CDR3 reads CATQGNGNTIYF. The CDR3 DNA reads TGTGCCACCCAGGGTAACGGAAACACCATATATTTT.